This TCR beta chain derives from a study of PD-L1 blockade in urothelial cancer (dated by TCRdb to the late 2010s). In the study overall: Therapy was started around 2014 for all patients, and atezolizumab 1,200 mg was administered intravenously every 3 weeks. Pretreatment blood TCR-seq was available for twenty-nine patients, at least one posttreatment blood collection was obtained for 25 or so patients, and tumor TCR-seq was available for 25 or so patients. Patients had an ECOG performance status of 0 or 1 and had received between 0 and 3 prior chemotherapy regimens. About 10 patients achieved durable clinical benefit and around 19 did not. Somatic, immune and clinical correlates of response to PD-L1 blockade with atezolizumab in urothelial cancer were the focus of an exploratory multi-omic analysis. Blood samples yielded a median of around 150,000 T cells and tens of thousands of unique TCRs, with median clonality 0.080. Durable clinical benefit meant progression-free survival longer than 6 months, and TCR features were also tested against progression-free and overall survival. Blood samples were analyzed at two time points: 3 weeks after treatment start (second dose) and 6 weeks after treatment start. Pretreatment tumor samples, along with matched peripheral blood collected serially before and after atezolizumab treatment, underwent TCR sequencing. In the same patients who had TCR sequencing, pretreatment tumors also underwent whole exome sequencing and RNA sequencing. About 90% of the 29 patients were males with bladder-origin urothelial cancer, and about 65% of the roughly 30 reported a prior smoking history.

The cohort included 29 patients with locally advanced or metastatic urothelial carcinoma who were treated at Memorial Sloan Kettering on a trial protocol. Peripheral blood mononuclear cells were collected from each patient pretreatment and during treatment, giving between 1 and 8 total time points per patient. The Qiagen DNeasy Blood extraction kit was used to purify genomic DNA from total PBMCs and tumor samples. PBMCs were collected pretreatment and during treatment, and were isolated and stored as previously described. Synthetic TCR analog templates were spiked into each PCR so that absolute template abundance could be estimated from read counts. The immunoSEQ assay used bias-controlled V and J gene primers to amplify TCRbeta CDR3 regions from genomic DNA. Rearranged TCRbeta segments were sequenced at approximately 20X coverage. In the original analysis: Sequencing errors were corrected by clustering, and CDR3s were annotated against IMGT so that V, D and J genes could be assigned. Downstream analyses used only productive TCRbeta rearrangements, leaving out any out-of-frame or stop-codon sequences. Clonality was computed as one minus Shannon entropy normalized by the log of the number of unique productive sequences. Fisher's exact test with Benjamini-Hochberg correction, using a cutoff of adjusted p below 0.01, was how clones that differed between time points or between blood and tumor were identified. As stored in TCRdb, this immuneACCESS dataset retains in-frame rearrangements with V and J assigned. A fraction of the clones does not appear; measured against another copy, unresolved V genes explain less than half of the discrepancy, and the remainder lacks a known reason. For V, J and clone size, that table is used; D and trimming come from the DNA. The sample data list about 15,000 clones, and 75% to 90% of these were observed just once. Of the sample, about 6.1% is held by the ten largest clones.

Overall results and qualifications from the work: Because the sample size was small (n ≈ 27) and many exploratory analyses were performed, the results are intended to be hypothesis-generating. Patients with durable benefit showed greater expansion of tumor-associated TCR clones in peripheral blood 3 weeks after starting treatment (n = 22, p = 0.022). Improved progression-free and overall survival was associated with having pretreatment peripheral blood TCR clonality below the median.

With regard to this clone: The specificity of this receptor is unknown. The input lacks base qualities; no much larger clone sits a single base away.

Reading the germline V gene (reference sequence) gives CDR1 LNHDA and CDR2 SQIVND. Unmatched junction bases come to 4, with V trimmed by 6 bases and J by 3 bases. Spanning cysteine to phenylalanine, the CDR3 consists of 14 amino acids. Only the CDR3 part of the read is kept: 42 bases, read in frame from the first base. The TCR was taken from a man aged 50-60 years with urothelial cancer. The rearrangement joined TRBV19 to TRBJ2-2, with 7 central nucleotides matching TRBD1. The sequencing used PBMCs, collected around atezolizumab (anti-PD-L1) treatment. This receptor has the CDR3 CASRRGQYTGELFF. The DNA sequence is TGTGCCAGTAGGAGGGGGCAGTACACCGGGGAGCTGTTTTTT.